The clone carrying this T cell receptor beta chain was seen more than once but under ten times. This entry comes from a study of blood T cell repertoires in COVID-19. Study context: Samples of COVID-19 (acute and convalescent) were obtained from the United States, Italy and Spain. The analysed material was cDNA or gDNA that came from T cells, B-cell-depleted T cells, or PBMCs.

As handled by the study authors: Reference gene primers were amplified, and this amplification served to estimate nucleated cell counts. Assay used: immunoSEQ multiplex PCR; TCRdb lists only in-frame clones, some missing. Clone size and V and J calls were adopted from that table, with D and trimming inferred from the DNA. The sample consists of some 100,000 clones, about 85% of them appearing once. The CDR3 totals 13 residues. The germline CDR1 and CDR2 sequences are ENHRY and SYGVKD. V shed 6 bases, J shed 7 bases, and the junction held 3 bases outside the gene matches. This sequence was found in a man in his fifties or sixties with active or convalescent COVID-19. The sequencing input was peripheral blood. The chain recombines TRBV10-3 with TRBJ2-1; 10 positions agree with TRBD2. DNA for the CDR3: TGTGCCATCAGAGCGGGAGGGGTAAATGAGCAGTTCTTC. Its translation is CAIRAGGVNEQFF.